This T cell receptor beta chain emerged from a study of T cells in Graves' hyperthyroidism and ophthalmopathy. Study observations and caveats: A model of 13 V-J pairs discriminated ophthalmopathy from stable hyperthyroidism. Blood samples included most of the expanded thyroid clonotypes exceeding 0.001.

For Graves' hyperthyroidism to be stable, ophthalmopathy could not progress within 18 months. Researchers barred patients who had uncontrolled infection, other autoimmune disease, pregnancy or lactation. In this sample, this clonotype turned up many times. Its specificity is not known. V lost 5 bases and J 2 bases, leaving 9 bases between the germline ends. The CDR3 has 13 residues. From germline, CDR1 is SGHTA and CDR2 FQGNSA. It was RNA transcripts that yielded the amplified TCR beta CDR3 regions. First-round RT-PCR targeting the TCR CDR3 was performed with the HTBI primer set. Each CDR3 protein gets one entry after TCRdb re-called the multiplex PCR reads with MiXCR. The sample records approximately 200,000 distinct CDR3 sequences, about a sixth being singletons.

The source is a middle-aged man with Graves' hyperthyroidism. This chain links TRBV7-2 with TRBJ2-5; D call uncertain. The specimen sequenced was blood. This CDR3 reads CASSRSGQETQYF. CDR3 sequence (DNA): TGTGCCAGCAGCCGATCGGGTCAAGAGACCCAGTACTTC.